This T cell receptor beta chain was sequenced in a study of blood T cells in healthy people across ages. The CDR3 runs to 16 residues. A second PCR of about 6 to 12 cycles used a sample-barcoded 5' primer and a J-beta primer mix. Each cDNA was tagged by a template-switch adaptor containing 12 random nucleotides. TCRdb used MiXCR to reprocess the 5' RACE reads, holding one entry per CDR3 protein. The sample has about 780,000 distinct CDR3 sequences; 20% to 30% are singletons. Extraction yielded at least 6 micrograms of total RNA per sample. In its sample, this clonotype was seen a few times. The data also belong to a second study, concerning T cells of mothers and their children. Per that study: Slightly higher overlap, not significant, was seen in related mother-child pairs than in unrelated pairs.

This clonotype was sampled from a boy between 10 and 17 years old in good health. This chain links TRBV21-1 with TRBJ2-5. TRBV21-1 is marked as a pseudogene. Sequenced: blood. CDR3 nucleotide sequence: TGTGCCAGCAGCAAGAACCCAAATCAGGACCAAGAGACCCAGTACTTC. Encoded protein: CASSKNPNQDQETQYF.